This is a list of T cell receptor beta chains from one sample in a study of T cell repertoires in aging, cancer and after chemotherapy. TCRdb reprocessed the multiplex PCR reads via MiXCR and lists one record per CDR3 protein. The sample holds about 4,800 distinct CDR3 sequences, under 25% seen once. The sequenced sample consisted of blood. Receptors originate from a human donor in good health. The donor label of this sample is uncertain. The CDR3 runs from the conserved cysteine through the conserved F or W. The D gene is left open where the match is weak. Size values are once, few and many counts, or a class for expanded clones, and some rows have none.

d_gene,abundance,j_gene,v_gene,CDR3aa,CDR3nt
.,medium-sized,TRBJ2-3,TRBV5-4,CASNSRGGVGTDTQYF,TGTGCCAGCAACTCTAGGGGGGGGGTAGGCACAGATACGCAGTATTTT
.,medium-sized,TRBJ2-2,TRBV15,CATSRDISTGELFF,TGTGCCACCAGCAGAGATATTAGCACCGGGGAGCTGTTTTTT
.,many,TRBJ1-3,TRBV20-1,CSAEDKSGNTIYF,TGCAGTGCTGAGGACAAATCTGGAAACACCATATATTTT
TRBD1,medium-sized,TRBJ2-2,TRBV6-1,CASSAQGYTGELFF,TGTGCCAGCAGTGCACAGGGGTACACCGGGGAGCTGTTTTTT
TRBD1,few,TRBJ2-1,TRBV7-9,CASNQRQGKYNEQFF,TGTGCCAGCAACCAGAGACAGGGTAAATACAATGAGCAGTTCTTC
.,.,TRBJ2-7,TRBV11-2,CASSLVSWGYEQYF,TGTGCCAGCAGCTTAGTTAGCTGGGGCTACGAGCAGTACTTC
TRBD2,.,TRBJ2-1,TRBV12-3/TRBV12-4,CVSSPNPGLAASYNEQFF,TGTGTCAGCAGCCCAAACCCGGGACTAGCGGCCTCCTACAATGAGCAGTTCTTC
.,medium-sized,TRBJ2-5,TRBV27,CASSPATRPEETQYF,TGTGCCAGCAGTCCGGCGACTAGGCCTGAAGAGACCCAGTACTTC
.,medium-sized,TRBJ2-7,TRBV5-5,CASSLVAQSSYEQYF,TGTGCCAGCAGCTTGGTCGCGCAGTCCTCCTACGAGCAGTACTTC
.,medium-sized,TRBJ2-2,TRBV5-1,CASSLSTRIANTGELFF,TGCGCCAGCAGCTTGAGCACGAGGATAGCGAACACCGGGGAGCTGTTTTTT
.,.,TRBJ1-5,TRBV27,CASSFGGPLLNQPQHF,TGTGCCAGCAGTTTTGGGGGGCCTTTGCTCAATCAGCCCCAGCATTTT
.,medium-sized,TRBJ2-6,TRBV6-4,CASSDSGHSGANVLTF,TGTGCCAGCAGTGACTCGGGACACTCTGGGGCCAACGTCCTGACTTTC
.,many,TRBJ2-2,TRBV6-4,CASSDSGTGELFF,TGTGCCAGCAGTGACTCAGGCACCGGGGAGCTGTTTTTT
.,medium-sized,TRBJ2-5,TRBV6-1,CASSDPTPTQYF,TGTGCCAGCTCTGATCCCACCCCGACCCAGTACTTC
.,medium-sized,TRBJ2-1,TRBV29-1,CSSTSRQAYNEQFF,TGCAGCTCTACCAGCCGGCAGGCCTACAATGAGCAGTTCTTC
TRBD1,many,TRBJ1-1,TRBV5-4,CASRPGQLYTEAFF,TGTGCCAGCAGGCCGGGACAGTTATACACTGAAGCTTTCTTT
.,medium-sized,TRBJ2-3,TRBV5-4,CASTGPRGPRTDTQYF,TGTGCCAGCACCGGTCCGCGGGGGCCTCGTACAGATACGCAGTATTTT
.,medium-sized,TRBJ2-5,TRBV30,CAWSGVLETQYF,TGTGCCTGGAGTGGGGTTTTGGAGACCCAGTACTTC
TRBD2,medium-sized,TRBJ2-1,TRBV5-5,CASSPPGLDLNEQFF,TGTGCCAGCAGCCCACCGGGACTAGACCTCAATGAGCAGTTCTTC
TRBD2,few,TRBJ2-5,TRBV20-1,CSAIGLAGGRGETQYF,TGCAGTGCGATCGGTCTAGCGGGGGGCCGGGGTGAGACCCAGTACTTC
.,many,TRBJ1-2,TRBV12-3/TRBV12-4,CASSHRARPFGYTF,TGTGCCAGCAGCCACAGGGCTCGCCCATTTGGCTACACCTTC
TRBD1,medium-sized,TRBJ1-6,TRBV30,CAWRTTGGILINSPLHF,TGTGCCTGGAGGACGACAGGGGGCATACTAATAAATTCACCCCTCCACTTT
TRBD1,few,TRBJ1-4,TRBV7-9,CASSLDRGVGEKLFF,TGTGCCAGCAGCTTAGACAGGGGTGTAGGCGAAAAACTGTTTTTT
TRBD1,many,TRBJ1-5,TRBV5-6,CASSFLGTASNQPQHF,TGTGCCAGCAGTTTTTTAGGGACAGCCTCCAATCAGCCCCAGCATTTT
TRBD2,.,TRBJ2-3,TRBV7-9,CASSLNRGGRVTDTQYF,TGTGCCAGCAGCTTGAATAGGGGCGGGAGGGTGACAGATACGCAGTATTTT
.,medium-sized,TRBJ1-4,TRBV6-6,CASSGWVGEKLFF,TGTGCCAGCAGTGGCTGGGTGGGTGAAAAACTGTTTTTT
TRBD2,.,TRBJ2-2,TRBV9,CASSVVSGRARGPGELFF,TGTGCCAGCAGCGTAGTTAGCGGGAGGGCCAGGGGACCCGGGGAGCTGTTTTTT
TRBD1,few,TRBJ2-7,TRBV27,CASRNGTGSYEQYF,TGTGCCAGCAGGAACGGGACAGGGTCCTACGAGCAGTACTTC
.,medium-sized,TRBJ2-1,TRBV6-4,CASSASAEVNEQFF,TGTGCCAGCAGTGCCAGCGCGGAAGTCAATGAGCAGTTCTTC
.,.,TRBJ1-6,TRBV27,CASSFATQALNSPLHF,TGTGCCAGCAGTTTCGCGACCCAAGCTCTAAATTCACCCCTCCACTTT
.,.,TRBJ2-3,TRBV11-3,CASSSQGSDTQYF,TGTGCCAGCAGCTCGCAGGGTTCAGATACGCAGTATTTT
.,medium-sized,TRBJ1-2,TRBV29-1,CSVALRTGGDGYTF,TGCAGCGTGGCCCTCCGGACCGGAGGGGATGGCTACACCTTC
TRBD1,many,TRBJ2-3,TRBV6-4,CASSAGGGTDTQYF,TGTGCCAGCAGCGCAGGGGGAGGCACAGATACGCAGTATTTT
TRBD2,medium-sized,TRBJ2-1,TRBV18,CASSTGLAGRGDNEQFF,TGTGCCAGCTCAACGGGACTAGCGGGACGAGGGGACAATGAGCAGTTCTTC
TRBD1,.,TRBJ1-2,TRBV12-3/TRBV12-4,CASLLGRQGNYGYTF,TGTGCCAGCCTTTTGGGGAGACAGGGGAACTATGGCTACACCTTC
.,.,TRBJ1-6,TRBV29-1,CGVGWGQNSPLHF,TGCGGGGTAGGGTGGGGGCAAAATTCACCCCTCCACTTT
TRBD1,medium-sized,TRBJ2-2,TRBV5-1,CASSPVLQGDGELFF,TGCGCCAGCAGCCCCGTACTACAGGGGGACGGGGAGCTGTTTTTT
TRBD2,medium-sized,TRBJ2-5,TRBV5-4,CASSITGLAGQETQYF,TGTGCCAGCAGCATAACGGGACTAGCGGGGCAAGAGACCCAGTACTTC
TRBD1,medium-sized,TRBJ1-1,TRBV29-1,CSVATGSTTEAFF,TGCAGCGTGGCGACAGGGTCTACCACTGAAGCTTTCTTT
.,.,TRBJ2-1,TRBV10-2,CASRQGTYNEQFF,TGCGCCAGCAGGCAGGGGACCTACAATGAGCAGTTCTTC
.,medium-sized,TRBJ2-5,TRBV6-6,CASSPMVQETQYF,TGTGCCAGCAGTCCCATGGTCCAAGAGACCCAGTACTTC
TRBD2,.,TRBJ2-6,TRBV28,CASSSRLAGGLGANVLTF,TGTGCCAGCAGTTCCCGACTAGCGGGAGGGCTCGGGGCCAACGTCCTGACTTTC
TRBD2,few,TRBJ2-1,TRBV5-1,CASSSSGGYNEQFF,TGCGCCAGCAGCTCTAGCGGGGGATACAATGAGCAGTTCTTC
.,medium-sized,TRBJ2-5,TRBV18,CASSPQPDSRTQYF,TGTGCCAGCTCACCACAGCCGGACTCCCGGACCCAGTACTTC
TRBD2,medium-sized,TRBJ2-1,TRBV5-1,CASSFGIAGGPYNEQFF,TGCGCCAGCAGCTTCGGGATAGCGGGGGGCCCCTACAATGAGCAGTTCTTC
.,.,TRBJ1-2,TRBV20-1,CSARVGQRGYTF,TGCAGTGCTAGAGTGGGGCAGCGCGGCTACACCTTC
.,.,TRBJ2-1,TRBV29-1,CSVARDSGNEQFF,TGCAGCGTTGCCCGGGACTCCGGCAATGAGCAGTTCTTC
.,many,TRBJ2-3,TRBV6-4,CASSAYGAGGTDTQYF,TGTGCCAGCAGTGCCTACGGGGCTGGGGGCACAGATACGCAGTATTTT
TRBD2,.,TRBJ2-7,TRBV18,CASSPRGLVYEQYF,TGTGCCAGCTCACCACGCGGACTAGTCTACGAGCAGTACTTC
TRBD2,few,TRBJ2-3,TRBV20-1,CSATDRGGGTTDTQYF,TGCAGTGCCACCGACCGTGGCGGGGGGACCACAGATACGCAGTATTTT
TRBD2,.,TRBJ2-1,TRBV6-4,CASSEDSGGGNEQFF,TGTGCCAGCAGTGAGGATAGCGGGGGAGGCAATGAGCAGTTCTTC
TRBD1,medium-sized,TRBJ2-7,TRBV19,CASSSAGGYEQYF,TGTGCCAGTAGTTCCGCAGGGGGTTACGAGCAGTACTTC